This entry features one T cell receptor (beta chain) sequence. Its target is not known. This sample is drawn from a study of cytomegalovirus exposure and HLA in healthy donors. Study outcomes and limitations: The dataset shows that most TCR sequences were rare, while some public TCRs occurred in many donors.

The CDR3 covers 15 residues. The V gene's germline CDR1 is SGHDT and CDR2 YYEEEE. Trimming cost V 4 bases and J 1 base; bases outside gene matches: 7. The assay was immunoSEQ multiplex PCR, and TCRdb's table has in-frame clones only and misses some. The data hold some 67,000 clones, with about 95% observed a single time. Specimen: PBMCs. The clonotype originates from a woman younger than 30 in good health and CMV-seronegative. The chain is built from TRBV5-6 and TRBJ2-5; the match to TRBD1 covers 7 bases. The CDR3 protein is CASSDWDSPQETQYF. For the CDR3, the DNA is TGTGCCAGCAGCGACTGGGACAGCCCCCAAGAGACCCAGTACTTC.